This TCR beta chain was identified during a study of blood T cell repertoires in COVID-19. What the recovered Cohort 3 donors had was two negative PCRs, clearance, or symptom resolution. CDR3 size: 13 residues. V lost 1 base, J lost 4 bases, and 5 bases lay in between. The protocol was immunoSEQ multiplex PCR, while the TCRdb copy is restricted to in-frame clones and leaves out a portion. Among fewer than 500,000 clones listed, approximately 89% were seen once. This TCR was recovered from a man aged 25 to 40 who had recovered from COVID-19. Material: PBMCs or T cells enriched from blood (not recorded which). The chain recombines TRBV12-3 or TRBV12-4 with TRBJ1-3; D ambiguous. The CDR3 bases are TGTGCCAGCAGTTTAGTGACAGGAAACACCATATATTTT. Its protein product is CASSLVTGNTIYF.